Presented here are 21 T cell receptor beta chains from one specimen sequenced in a study of blood T cells in healthy people across ages. For the second PCR, which ran for 7 to 11 cycles, a sample-barcoded 5' primer and a J-beta primer mix were used. TCRdb reprocessed the 5' RACE reads via MiXCR and lists one record per CDR3 protein. The table includes a few hundred thousand distinct CDR3 sequences, approximately 25% detected once. Sequenced input: blood. These receptors were taken from a woman in her seventies in good health.

This clonotype showed up just a few times. The chain is built from TRBV15 and TRBJ2-5, with 8 bases fitting TRBD1. From germline, CDR1 is LNHNV and CDR2 YYDKDF (reference sequence). V lost 0 bases, J lost 5 bases, and 8 bases stayed unmatched. The CDR3 covers 16 residues. Written as DNA, the CDR3 is TGTGCCACCAGCAGAGACGGACAGGGAGGCTTGGAGACCCAGTACTTC. It codes for CATSRDGQGGLETQYF. Looking up the rest from reference TRBV15 and TRBJ2-5 gives the full variable domain: DAMVIQNPRYQVTQFGKPVTLSCSQTLNHNVMYWYQQKSSQAPKLLFHYYDKDFNNEADTPDNFQSRRPNTSFCFLDIRSPGLGDTAMYLCATSRDGQGGLETQYFGPGTRLLVL.

This clonotype has just a few counts. The CDR3 protein is CASSAQRYNEQYF. As DNA, the CDR3 is TGTGCCAGCAGCGCACAGAGGTACAATGAGCAGTACTTC. This rearrangement joins TRBV9 to TRBJ2-1; D is ambiguous. Near its end, the DNA agrees better with TRBJ2-7, so the J call may be wrong. The germline gives CDR1 SGDLS, CDR2 YYNGEE. The CDR3 covers 13 residues.

V gene TRBV5-1 combines with J gene TRBJ2-5; weak D call: TRBD1 (5 bases). The CDR3 totals 14 residues. Germline assignment: CDR1 SGHRS and CDR2 YFSETQ. Trimming took off 4 bases at V and 1 base at J, with 11 bases between the two ends. In DNA form, the CDR3 reads TGCGCCAGCAGCACCAGACAGACCCAAGAGACCCAGTACTTC. Protein product: CASSTRQTQETQYF.

The rearrangement uses TRBV12-3 or TRBV12-4 and TRBJ2-2; D assignment may be TRBD1 or TRBD2 (6 bases each). Between the trimmed V and J ends, which lost 4 bases and 6 bases, there was a span of 15 bases. This CDR3 contains 15 residues. CDR3 amino acids: CASSSVTGRSGELFF. The CDR3 coding sequence is TGTGCCAGCAGTTCGGTAACAGGGAGGTCCGGGGAGCTGTTTTTT.

The chain joins TRBV7-3 to TRBJ2-3; D ambiguous. Germline CDR1 reads SGHTA; CDR2 reads FQGTGA. CDR3 length equals 13 residues. V lost 2 bases to trimming and J lost 6 bases, with 9 bases between them. DNA for the CDR3: TGTGCCAGCAGCTTAGAGGTGGCCGATACGCAGTATTTT. Translated: CASSLEVADTQYF.

The rearrangement links TRBV10-3 to TRBJ2-2; 12 nucleotides agree with TRBD1. The germline gives CDR1 ENHRY, CDR2 SYGVKD. Germline trimming cut 11 bases from V and 6 bases from J; bases unmatched to any gene: 7. This CDR3 comprises 14 residues. CDR3 nucleotides: TGTGCCGCTGGGACAGGGGGCGTCCCCGGGGAGCTGTTTTTT. It codes for CAAGTGGVPGELFF.

In regard to this clonotype: One end of the junction varies from germline; a read error may be responsible. V usage is TRBV12-5 and J usage is TRBJ2-3; 9 nucleotides align to TRBD1. Per germline, CDR1 LGHNT and CDR2 FRNRAP. This CDR3 comprises 16 residues. CDR3: CASGLVPGQGTDTQYF. The CDR3 DNA reads as TGTGCTAGTGGTTTGGTCCCGGGACAGGGCACCGATACGCAGTATTTT.

There are a few counts of this clonotype. V usage is TRBV7-2 and J usage is TRBJ2-3; 8 bases are a match to TRBD2. This CDR3 spans 17 amino acids. Germline loops: CDR1 SGHTA, CDR2 FQGNSA. The V gene end was trimmed by 1 base and the J gene end by 0 bases; junction bases not matched to a gene: 6. The CDR3 DNA follows: TGTGCCAGCAGCTTAGTGGCGGGGGGCGGTAGCACAGATACGCAGTATTTT. It specifies CASSLVAGGGSTDTQYF.

This chain uses TRBV7-2 with TRBJ1-2, with D uncertain. Trimming stripped 6 bases from V and 8 bases from J, with 22 bases between. The germline V gene encodes CDR1 SGHTA and CDR2 FQGNSA. The CDR3 extends over 15 amino acids. In DNA form, the CDR3 reads TGTGCCAGCAGTTCCTCGGGAGCAGGAGCGGTGGGCTACACCTTC. Its protein product is CASSSSGAGAVGYTF. The entire variable domain, with the rest obtained from reference TRBV7-2 and TRBJ1-2, is as follows: GAGVSQSPSNKVTEKGKDVELRCDPISGHTALYWYRQSLGQGLEFLIYFQGNSAPDKSGLPSDRFSAERTGGSVSTLTIQRTQQEDSAVYLCASSSSGAGAVGYTFGSGTRLTVV.

The chain couples TRBV7-2 to TRBJ2-5; the D gene could be TRBD1 or TRBD2 (6 bases each). The germline V gene has CDR1 SGHTA and CDR2 FQGNSA. This CDR3 is 14 amino acids long. Trimming left V 7 bases short and J 7 bases short, with 19 bases between. CDR3 DNA sequence: TGTGCCAGCACCCAAAGCCTCGGGGGCGGGACCCAGTACTTC. The encoded protein is CASTQSLGGGTQYF.

The genes are TRBV30 and TRBJ1-6; 9 bases align to TRBD1. The CDR3 covers 16 residues. J was trimmed by 6 bases and V by 1 base; bases with no gene match: 7. The germline V gene encodes CDR1 GTSNPN and CDR2 SVGIG (reference sequence). CDR3 in amino acids: CAWSGLPGQGNSPLHF. The CDR3 DNA is TGTGCCTGGAGTGGCCTACCGGGACAGGGTAATTCACCCCTCCACTTT. Full variable domain (missing parts from reference TRBV30 and TRBJ1-6): SQTIHQWPATLVQPVGSPLSLECTVEGTSNPNLYWYRQAAGRGLQLLFYSVGIGQISSEVPQNLSASRPQDRQFILSSKKLLLSDSGFYLCAWSGLPGQGNSPLHFGNGTRLTVT.

The CDR3 DNA reads as TGCAGTGCTAGTAGCCTCCACGAGGCTACCAAAAACATTCAGTACTTC. This gives the protein CSASSLHEATKNIQYF. The J gene is TRBJ2-4, the V gene TRBV20-1; D is unclear. Per the germline V gene, CDR1 is DFQATT and CDR2 is SNEGSKA (reference sequence). CDR3 length: 16 amino acids. V lost 3 bases and J lost 2, with 17 bases in between.

Only one count was recorded for this clonotype. This chain's CDR3 is CASSPQTGLHTEAFF. The CDR3 DNA reads TGTGCCAGCAGCCCGCAGACAGGGTTACACACTGAAGCTTTCTTT. The V and J genes are TRBV7-3 and TRBJ1-1, with TRBD1 matching 7 bases. CDR1 and CDR2 (germline): SGHTA, FQGTGA. This CDR3 contains 15 residues. V lost 5 bases to trimming and J lost 3 bases; unmatched junction nucleotides: 9.

This clonotype was seen only a few times. J is TRBJ2-1 and V is TRBV6-2 or TRBV6-3; 7 bases align to TRBD2. V lost 8 bases, J lost 7 bases, and 11 bases stayed unmatched. This CDR3 is 14 amino acids long. The germline CDR1 and CDR2 sequences are MNHEY and SVGEGT. The CDR3 sequence: CASGPRGTWNEQFF. CDR3 DNA sequence: TGTGCCAGCGGTCCGCGGGGGACTTGGAATGAGCAGTTCTTC.

This clonotype turned up a few times. V and J are TRBV4-1 and TRBJ2-2, with 11 bases that match TRBD2. Per the germline V gene, CDR1 is MGHRA and CDR2 is YSYEKL. CDR3 length: 17 amino acids. With V trimmed by 0 bases and J by 2 bases, 2 bases remained unmatched. Here the CDR3 reads CASSQELAGANTGELFF. The DNA of the CDR3 is TGCGCCAGCAGCCAAGAACTAGCGGGGGCCAACACCGGGGAGCTGTTTTTT.

The rearrangement links TRBV28 to TRBJ1-2; D unresolved. V lost 2 bases to trimming and J lost 8 bases, with 15 bases between them. The germline V gene encodes CDR1 MDHEN and CDR2 SYDVKM. The CDR3 covers 14 residues. CDR3 sequence: CASSLSLGGRGYTF. CDR3 nucleotide sequence: TGTGCCAGCAGTTTAAGTCTGGGCGGTCGGGGCTACACCTTC.

This clonotype has only a few counts. The rearrangement joins TRBV29-1 to TRBJ2-7; D unresolved. The CDR3 contains 10 residues. V gave up 4 bases and J gave up 7 bases, with 8 bases separating them. Germline values: CDR1 SQVTM, CDR2 ANQGSEA. DNA of the CDR3: TGCAGCGTTGGCGAGCGAGAGCAGTACTTC. Translated: CSVGEREQYF.

This clonotype was recorded at least ten times. The chain employs TRBV29-1 and TRBJ2-5, with D hard to call. CDR3 length: 13 residues. Trimming took 7 bases from V and 1 from J, leaving 13 bases between them. Looked up from germline, CDR1 is SQVTM and CDR2 is ANQGSEA. For the CDR3, the DNA is TGCAGCGCCACCCCAGACACCCAAGAGACCCAGTACTTC. Amino acids: CSATPDTQETQYF.

In this sample, this clonotype turned up many times. Here the CDR3 reads CASSWGQGPVYSYEQYF. Here the CDR3 DNA reads TGTGCCAGCAGCTGGGGACAGGGGCCGGTTTATAGCTACGAGCAGTACTTC. The rearrangement links TRBV7-8 to TRBJ2-7; 10 bases agree with TRBD1. The CDR3 loop spans 17 amino acids. Germline lookup yields CDR1 SGHVS and CDR2 FQNEAQ. After removal of 4 bases from V and 3 bases from J, the junction contained 12 bases not matched to a gene.

This chain connects TRBV5-1 to TRBJ2-5; D gene unclear. The V end lost 0 bases, the J end lost 2 bases, and 8 bases lay between the germline ends. This CDR3 is 14 amino acids long. CDR1 is SGHRS and CDR2 is YFSETQ in the germline V gene. This CDR3 reads CASSLGAQQETQYF. The CDR3 coding sequence is TGCGCCAGCAGCTTGGGGGCCCAACAAGAGACCCAGTACTTC.

The chain employs TRBV14 and TRBJ1-6, with 7 bases fitting TRBD1. CDR1 and CDR2 from the germline V gene are SGHDN and FVKESK. The CDR3 length is 15 residues. V lost 1 base, J lost 10 bases, and 7 bases stayed unmatched. The CDR3 nucleotides read TGTGCCAGCAGCCAAGGACAGGGACTTCGGTCACCCCTCCACTTT. Residues: CASSQGQGLRSPLHF. Complete variable domain (other parts from reference TRBV14 and TRBJ1-6): EAGVTQFPSHSVIEKGQTVTLRCDPISGHDNLYWYRRVMGKEIKFLLHFVKESKQDESGMPNNRFLAERTGGTYSTLKVQPAELEDSGVYFCASSQGQGLRSPLHFGNGTRLTVT.